The T cell receptor beta chain described here comes from a study of shared clonotypes between healthy human individuals. Overall study context: Aged 18 to 49, the donors were a couple of women and three men. There were three CD4 naive, three CD4 memory, two CD8 naive and one CD8 memory plates per donor. Whole-study results and caveats: A reduction in generation probabilities was seen for non-shared clonotypes relative to those shared by all four donors.

Only in-frame clones appear in the TCRdb table, and some are missing; sequencing was by immunoSEQ multiplex PCR. The table lists roughly 2.4 million clones, approximately 96% of them singletons. CDR3 length: 15 amino acids. Trimming left V 4 bases short and J 4 bases short, with 16 bases between. From germline, CDR1 is MNHNS and CDR2 SASEGT. As to this clone: What it binds is not known.

V is TRBV6-1 and J is TRBJ1-1; tentatively, D is TRBD1 (5 bases). The receptor's source is a man aged 18-30 years in good health. Input material: naive CD4+ T cells sorted from blood. Subset given: CD45RA+ positively selected. CDR3 bases: TGTGCCAGCAGTGTAGGAGGGCAGGGTGGCACTGAAGCTTTCTTT. The encoded protein is CASSVGGQGGTEAFF.